The 2 T cell receptor beta chains below come from one sample, sequenced in a study of T cell responses to AZD1222 COVID-19 vaccine. Profiling relied on immunoSEQ multiplex PCR, and the TCRdb table lists in-frame clones only, not all of them. The table shows more than 95,000 clones, with roughly 91% occurring only once. The sequencing used peripheral blood, collected on day 0 of AZD1222 vaccination. These receptors were taken from an adult in good health.

This chain uses TRBV28 with TRBJ2-1; 11 positions match TRBD2. Germline CDR1 MDHEN, CDR2 SYDVKM. The length of the CDR3 is 17 residues. The V gene end was trimmed by 0 bases and the J gene end by 9 bases; junction bases not matched to a gene: 10. CDR3 region: CASSLWTLAGGPGEQFF. As DNA, the CDR3 is TGTGCCAGCAGTTTATGGACCTTAGCGGGAGGGCCCGGTGAGCAGTTCTTC.

The rearrangement links TRBV7-2 to TRBJ1-1; TRBD1 is a possible D gene (5 bases). CDR1 and CDR2 (germline): SGHTA, FQGNSA. The ends were cut back, 5 bases at V and 4 bases at J, with 14 bases in the middle. The CDR3 spans 14 residues. Here the CDR3 reads CASSAQYGGTEAFF. Written as DNA, the CDR3 is TGTGCCAGCAGCGCCCAATATGGGGGCACTGAAGCTTTCTTT. The whole variable domain, remainder taken from reference TRBV7-2 and TRBJ1-1, is GAGVSQSPSNKVTEKGKDVELRCDPISGHTALYWYRQSLGQGLEFLIYFQGNSAPDKSGLPSDRFSAERTGGSVSTLTIQRTQQEDSAVYLCASSAQYGGTEAFFGQGTRLTVV.